This record covers a single T cell receptor beta chain. Germline V lookup: CDR1 MDHEN, CDR2 SYDVKM. V was cut by 7 bases and J by 6 bases, with 10 bases left in between. The CDR3 loop spans 12 amino acids. Produced via immunoSEQ multiplex PCR; TCRdb's table is partial and in-frame only. Of about a million clones in the sample, about 77% were seen once. This sample was included in a study of shared clonotypes between healthy human individuals. This chain connects TRBV28 to TRBJ1-5; D might be TRBD1 (5 bases). This TCR came from a young man in good health. The specimen sequenced was memory CD4+ T cells sorted from blood. Subset of the sample: CD45RA-negative fraction. The CDR3 nucleotides are TGTGCCAGCACCCAGGGCAGTCAGCCCCAGCATTTT. It specifies CASTQGSQPQHF.